This TCR beta chain was sequenced for a study of T cell responses to AZD1222 COVID-19 vaccine (dated by TCRdb to the early 2020s). Background on the whole study: AZD1222 recipients given second doses at about 4 weeks or at about 12 weeks were pooled, since spike-specific TCR depth and breadth were not found to differ between the two schedules. TCR sequencing covered 230 to 250 trial participants: 207 given two doses of AZD1222 and around 25 given two doses of MenACWY control vaccine. Enrollment into the trials was organized by age into subgroups of 18-55, 56-69 and 70-plus years, and those subgroups contained roughly 140, 27 and 60 TCR-sequenced participants, respectively. Broad study findings and their caveats: Spike-specific TCR breadth and depth rose significantly after two AZD1222 doses compared with day 0 and with MenACWY recipients. Vaccine-associated CD4 TCRs spanned the whole spike protein, with dominant responses in regions 160-218 and 743-854. Participants were mostly white British, with more females than males. The authors suggested clonal diversity may have been underestimated. In the small 56-69-year group, the increase in depth fell short of significance, most likely because of low power. Because no day 14 peak-response samples were available, the repertoires could be characterized only after the peak T cell response. Reportedly, close to half of the unique spike-specific TCRs recognized epitopes lying outside the regions that are mutated in the B.1.351 and B.1.1.7 variants. Conclusions about previously exposed vaccinees are limited because only a handful of AZD1222 recipients were SARS-CoV-2 seropositive at baseline.

In the paper's terms, the time point label means: baseline before first vaccination. Vaccinee samples were obtained from the UK trials COV001 and COV002, which included a single-blind randomized controlled phase 2/3 trial of AZD1222 (ChAdOx1 nCoV-19) in healthy adults. For TCRbeta chain sequencing, PBMC samples were collected from trial participants at day 0 and at day 28 after the second dose. The CDR3 regions of human TCRbeta chains were analyzed by immunosequencing. On the authors' methods: TCRs in the repertoires were matched against a reference library of SARS-CoV-2-specific TCRs that had been generated with the MIRA antigen-specificity platform. Breadth meant the fraction of unique TCRs that were SARS-CoV-2-associated, whereas depth meant the fraction of total T cells that were SARS-CoV-2-associated. Each spike-specific TCR was assigned to its reactive spike region and to a CD4 or CD8 class using the MIRA data. Log10-transformed breadth and depth values were compared by one-way ANOVA with Sidak's multiple comparisons tests. Here the immuneACCESS table is served through TCRdb, limited to in-frame sequences with V and J called. Missing clones are a known gap in these copies; in checked studies unresolved V genes cover under half, and the rest lacks a known reason. Clone size and V and J calls were adopted from that table, with D and trimming inferred from the DNA. For this sample the table gives 140,000 to 150,000 clones, of which approximately 85% were detected only once. The ten largest clones add up to around 8% of the sample.

Worth noting for this clone: Its target antigen remains unknown. No clone much larger than this one lies a single base away; base qualities are absent.

Sequences were derived from peripheral blood, sampled on day 0 of AZD1222 vaccination. The TCR sequence derives from an adult in good health.

The CDR3 loop reads CASSLRSSGVSTSTDTQYF. Read as DNA, the sequence is TGTGCCAGCAGCTTGCGTAGTAGCGGGGTATCCACGAGCACAGATACGCAGTATTTT. The rearranged segments are TRBV11-2 and TRBJ2-3, with 8 bases in between that match TRBD2. CDR1 and CDR2 were assigned from the germline V gene as SGHAT and FQNNGV. V ends up 3 bases short and J 0 bases short, with an unmatched junction base count of 14. The CDR3, from cysteine to phenylalanine, totals 19 residues. The CDR3 DNA has 57 bases and is translated from base 1.